The T cell receptor (beta chain) described here comes from a study of blood T cell repertoires in COVID-19. Cohorts were based on clinical histories the participants reported. Recovery among Cohort 3 donors was established by two negative PCRs, clearance, or symptom resolution. Per the original methods: For nucleated cells, counts were estimated from reference gene primer amplification. Here immunoSEQ multiplex PCR was the method, and the copy in TCRdb shows in-frame clones only, minus some. V and J calls and clone size are those listed in that table; D and trimming were worked out from the DNA. Of about 300,000 clones listed, roughly 85% are singletons. Trimming took 4 bases from V and 4 from J; bases not matched to a gene: 4. Germline-derived CDR1 and CDR2 are SGHKS and YYEKEE (reference sequence). The CDR3 has 14 residues. In its sample, this clone was seen once.

This TCR was recovered from a woman aged 50 to 65 who had recovered from COVID-19. The chain has TRBV5-5 and TRBJ1-1, with 10 bases matching TRBD1. Sample: PBMCs or T cells enriched from blood (not recorded which). Written as DNA, the CDR3 is TGTGCCAGCAGCGAGGACAGGGGGGGCACTGAAGCTTTCTTT. Residues: CASSEDRGGTEAFF.